The rows below give T cell receptor beta chains drawn from one sample of a study of CD8 T cells in Susac syndrome. TCRdb redid the calling of the immunoSEQ multiplex PCR reads with MiXCR, one entry per CDR3 protein. The table records roughly 250,000 distinct CDR3 sequences, 90% to 97% of them present only once. Sequences were obtained from CD4+ T cells from PBMCs. These receptors were taken from a human donor with Susac syndrome. CDR3s include the opening cysteine and the closing phenylalanine or tryptophan. Size is stated for part of the rows, as once, few or many counts, or as a class when the clone is expanded.

v_call: TRBV3-1
j_call: TRBJ1-1
clone_size: once
cdr3_aa: CASSLPGAGDLNTEAFF

v_call: TRBV9
j_call: TRBJ2-7
clone_size: .
cdr3_aa: CASKPGLASYEQYF

v_call: TRBV29-1
j_call: TRBJ2-1
clone_size: .
cdr3_aa: CSVVAGGFGSNEQFF

v_call: TRBV30
j_call: TRBJ1-5
clone_size: .
cdr3_aa: CAWSSPPYGGSNQPQHF

v_call: TRBV20-1
j_call: TRBJ2-3
clone_size: .
cdr3_aa: CSATLRPAGGFPDTQYF

v_call: TRBV12-3/TRBV12-4
j_call: TRBJ2-5
clone_size: .
cdr3_aa: CASSLAGGPRETQYF

v_call: TRBV18
j_call: TRBJ1-2
clone_size: .
cdr3_aa: CASSTGVKGYTF

v_call: TRBV29-1
j_call: TRBJ2-7
clone_size: .
cdr3_aa: CSVGIGGPTQYF

v_call: TRBV19
j_call: TRBJ1-1
clone_size: .
cdr3_aa: CASTPTGAGTEAFF

v_call: TRBV18
j_call: TRBJ1-1
clone_size: once
cdr3_aa: CASLSDRHTEAFF

v_call: TRBV28
j_call: TRBJ1-1
clone_size: .
cdr3_aa: CASSSKVTGGLGTEAFF

v_call: TRBV4-1
j_call: TRBJ2-1
clone_size: .
cdr3_aa: CASSQEIARSRGEQFF

v_call: TRBV30
j_call: TRBJ2-2
clone_size: .
cdr3_aa: CAWRTSGGSGELFF

v_call: TRBV27
j_call: TRBJ1-2
clone_size: .
cdr3_aa: CASSLKGATNYGYTF

v_call: TRBV12-3/TRBV12-4
j_call: TRBJ2-3
clone_size: .
cdr3_aa: CASSPYESSDTQYF

v_call: TRBV29-1
j_call: TRBJ2-2
clone_size: .
cdr3_aa: CSASGTGALTGELFF

v_call: TRBV20-1
j_call: TRBJ2-2
clone_size: .
cdr3_aa: CSAGNMAGATGELFF

v_call: TRBV7-3
j_call: TRBJ2-7
clone_size: .
cdr3_aa: CASSTRGLAVEQYF

v_call: TRBV6-1
j_call: TRBJ2-7
clone_size: .
cdr3_aa: CASSGSRVSYEQYF

v_call: TRBV7-9
j_call: TRBJ1-1
clone_size: .
cdr3_aa: CASSHGLQAFF

v_call: TRBV11-1
j_call: TRBJ1-1
clone_size: .
cdr3_aa: CASRPGVNTEAFF

v_call: TRBV29-1
j_call: TRBJ1-2
clone_size: once
cdr3_aa: CSADKDGYTF

v_call: TRBV5-1
j_call: TRBJ1-1
clone_size: .
cdr3_aa: CASSLEGMNTEAFF

v_call: TRBV28
j_call: TRBJ2-6
clone_size: once
cdr3_aa: CASSLGTSNVLTF

v_call: TRBV29-1
j_call: TRBJ1-1
clone_size: .
cdr3_aa: CSVENRGANTEAFF

v_call: TRBV27
j_call: TRBJ2-5
clone_size: .
cdr3_aa: CASSSRGQETQYF

v_call: TRBV7-9
j_call: TRBJ1-5
clone_size: .
cdr3_aa: CASSSPTGETQPQHF

v_call: TRBV7-3
j_call: TRBJ2-1
clone_size: .
cdr3_aa: CASSLEYSYNEQFF

v_call: TRBV3-1
j_call: TRBJ2-1
clone_size: .
cdr3_aa: CASSQDWTSGTYNEQFF

v_call: TRBV11-3
j_call: TRBJ2-5
clone_size: .
cdr3_aa: CASTVGRVQETQYF

v_call: TRBV29-1
j_call: TRBJ2-7
clone_size: .
cdr3_aa: CSVEGLAGNYEQYF

v_call: TRBV20-1
j_call: TRBJ2-1
clone_size: once
cdr3_aa: CSAREAAGGPVEQFF

v_call: TRBV20-1
j_call: TRBJ1-1
clone_size: .
cdr3_aa: CSAFGGAGTEAFF

v_call: TRBV15
j_call: TRBJ2-1
clone_size: .
cdr3_aa: CATSRDWVRGNEQFF

v_call: TRBV12-3/TRBV12-4
j_call: TRBJ1-2
clone_size: once
cdr3_aa: CASSLSSGSYYGYTF

v_call: TRBV5-1
j_call: TRBJ2-3
clone_size: .
cdr3_aa: CASSLGRVRDTQYF

v_call: TRBV6-5
j_call: TRBJ1-2
clone_size: .
cdr3_aa: CASSYGSYWGYTF

v_call: TRBV18
j_call: TRBJ2-7
clone_size: once
cdr3_aa: CASSPDFTTYEQYF

v_call: TRBV24-1
j_call: TRBJ1-2
clone_size: .
cdr3_aa: CATSDPETGHGYTF

v_call: TRBV5-1
j_call: TRBJ2-4
clone_size: .
cdr3_aa: CASSVELAGGPPKNIQYF

v_call: TRBV15
j_call: TRBJ1-4
clone_size: .
cdr3_aa: CATSRDLAGVREKLFF

v_call: TRBV20-1
j_call: TRBJ1-1
clone_size: .
cdr3_aa: CSARAGGMNTEAFF

v_call: TRBV27
j_call: TRBJ2-7
clone_size: .
cdr3_aa: CASARQATYEQYF

v_call: TRBV20-1
j_call: TRBJ1-2
clone_size: .
cdr3_aa: CSATYRAYGYTF